This entry lists 6 T cell receptor beta chains sequenced from one sample in a study of blood T cell repertoires in COVID-19. TCRdb keeps only in-frame clones here, not all; method: immunoSEQ multiplex PCR. The sample consists of a few hundred thousand clones, approximately 83% of them appearing once. Source material: peripheral blood. The receptors shown here come from a woman aged 30 to 39 who had recovered from COVID-19.

The J gene is TRBJ2-1, the V gene TRBV3-1 (or the pseudogene TRBV3-2); TRBD2 matches at 12 bases. J was trimmed by 5 bases and V by 4 bases; bases with no gene match: 12. The CDR3 loop spans 18 amino acids. The V gene's germline CDR1 is LGHDT and CDR2 YNNKEL (reference sequence). In DNA form, the CDR3 reads TGTGCCAGCAGCCGAAATCCACGACTAGCGGGAGTCCACAATGAGCAGTTCTTC. This translates into CASSRNPRLAGVHNEQFF.

The CDR3 sequence is CSAYSVDEQFF. CDR3 coding DNA: TGCAGTGCCTACTCCGTGGATGAGCAGTTCTTC. This chain joins TRBV20-1 and TRBJ2-1; D gene ambiguous. Germline V CDR1 and CDR2: DFQATT, SNEGSKA (reference sequence). The CDR3 runs 11 residues. Trimming stripped 6 bases from V and 8 bases from J, with 11 bases between.

Here the CDR3 reads CSVGSSGANVLTF. The CDR3 nucleotides are TGCAGCGTTGGCAGCTCTGGGGCCAACGTCCTGACTTTC. This rearrangement joins TRBV29-1 to TRBJ2-6; no reliable D call. Germline CDR1 SQVTM, CDR2 ANQGSEA. V was clipped by 4 bases and J by 0 bases, with 4 bases between them. This CDR3 is 13 amino acids long.

The gene calls are TRBV29-1 and TRBJ1-2; 9 bases are a match to TRBD1. The trim removed 4 bases at V and 4 bases at J, leaving 4 bases unmatched. CDR1 and CDR2 from the germline V gene are SQVTM and ANQGSEA. The length of the CDR3 is 13 residues. Here the CDR3 reads CSVVDRGSYGYTF. CDR3 sequence (DNA): TGCAGCGTTGTAGACAGGGGGTCCTATGGCTACACCTTC.

The rearrangement links TRBV9 to TRBJ2-3, with D possibly matching TRBD1 (5 bases). CDR1 is SGDLS and CDR2 is YYNGEE in the germline V gene. Trimming cost V 0 bases and J 5 bases, with 16 bases left between them. CDR3 length: 16 residues. CDR3 region: CASSVGARVAGDTQYF. The CDR3 DNA sequence: TGTGCCAGCAGCGTAGGTGCCAGGGTTGCTGGAGATACGCAGTATTTT.

The gene calls are TRBV10-3 and TRBJ2-3; 7 bases align to TRBD1. Germline CDR1 reads ENHRY; CDR2 reads SYGVKD. J gave up 0 bases and V 6 bases, and 9 bases lay outside the gene matches. The CDR3 has 16 residues. CDR3 DNA sequence: TGTGCCATCAGCGTCCAAGGGACAGCTAGCACAGATACGCAGTATTTT. Translated: CAISVQGTASTDTQYF.